Shown below are 12 T cell receptor beta chains from a single sample sequenced in a study of T cells after somatic rescue of genetic block. Generated by immunoSEQ multiplex PCR, the TCRdb table keeps only in-frame clones and is missing some. The sample records 80,000 to 90,000 clones, 85% to 90% being singletons. Input material: peripheral blood mononuclear cells (PBMCs). The receptors come from a woman aged 18-30 years.

This chain uses TRBV27 with TRBJ2-1, with no clear D. Germline V gene sequence: CDR1 MNHEY, CDR2 SMNVEV (reference sequence). V was pared by 5 bases and J by 4 bases, with 12 bases between. The CDR3 is 14 amino acids. The CDR3 protein is CASSPASRYNEQFF. The CDR3 region has the DNA TGTGCCAGCAGTCCGGCCAGCCGTTACAATGAGCAGTTCTTC.

To note about this clone: In the same sample, other DNA sequences code for this CDR3. V and J are TRBV18 and TRBJ1-1; D not resolved. The ends were cut back, 5 bases at V and 1 base at J, with 8 bases in the middle. CDR3 size: 13 residues. Germline values: CDR1 KGHSH, CDR2 LQKENI. CDR3 protein: CASSGQANTEAFF. The CDR3 nucleotides are TGTGCCAGCTCAGGGCAGGCGAACACTGAAGCTTTCTTT.

The chain recombines TRBV6-1 with TRBJ2-7, with a tentative D call TRBD2 (6 bases). CDR1 is MNHNS, CDR2 SASEGT, per germline. The length of the CDR3 is 12 residues. The germline V and J ends were trimmed by 8 bases and 3 bases, with 11 bases remaining between them. CDR3 loop: CASSWGDYEQYF. CDR3 in DNA: TGTGCCAGCTCCTGGGGGGACTACGAGCAGTACTTC.

The chain carries TRBV6-6 and TRBJ1-1; unclear D gene. The V end was cut by 6 bases, the J end by 0 bases, with 14 bases between. There are 15 residues in the CDR3. Germline assignment: CDR1 MNHNY and CDR2 SVGAGI (reference sequence). The CDR3 region has the DNA TGTGCCAGCAGCCCAACCCACCTAATGAACACTGAAGCTTTCTTT. It is translated as CASSPTHLMNTEAFF.

The chain recombines TRBV4-1 with TRBJ1-1; D is possibly TRBD1 (6 bases). The CDR3 contains 14 residues. Trimming removed 0 bases at V and 5 bases at J, with 10 bases between. Germline V lookup: CDR1 MGHRA, CDR2 YSYEKL. CDR3 loop: CASSQENRGTEAFF. The CDR3 DNA is TGCGCCAGCAGCCAAGAAAATAGGGGGACTGAAGCTTTCTTT.

V is TRBV20-1 and J is TRBJ2-5; D could derive from TRBD1 or TRBD2 (5 bases each). Germline CDR1 and CDR2: DFQATT and SNEGSKA (reference sequence). V was cut by 2 bases and J by 7 bases, with 8 bases left in between. The CDR3 has 11 amino acids. The CDR3 bases are TGCAGTGCTAGAATCGGGGCGACCCAGTACTTC. It codes for CSARIGATQYF.

This chain links TRBV2 with TRBJ2-1, with 7 bases identical to TRBD2. This CDR3 spans 17 amino acids. The ends lost 0 bases at V and 6 bases at J; junction bases unmatched: 11. Germline CDR1 is SNHLY and CDR2 is FYNNEI. CDR3 in DNA: TGTGCCAGCAGTGAAGCCGCGGGGAGGGGCTCGGGCAATGAGCAGTTCTTC. Translating it yields CASSEAAGRGSGNEQFF.

The chain uses TRBV15 and TRBJ2-5; 7 nucleotides line up with TRBD1. The CDR3 length is 15 residues. The junction had 4 bases not matched to a gene; V was cut back by 0 bases and J by 3 bases. Germline V CDR1 and CDR2: LNHNV, YYDKDF (reference sequence). CDR3 region: CATSRDGTEEETQYF. The CDR3, as DNA: TGTGCCACCAGCAGAGATGGGACAGAAGAAGAGACCCAGTACTTC.

V is TRBV10-3 and J is TRBJ2-5; 11 bases align to TRBD2. CDR1 and CDR2 (germline): ENHRY, SYGVKD. This CDR3 spans 15 amino acids. Trimming at V came to 0 bases and at J to 4 bases, leaving 1 base not matched to a gene. The CDR3 nucleotides read TGTGCCATCAGTGAGTCTAGCGGGAGGGGAGAGACCCAGTACTTC. Encoded protein: CAISESSGRGETQYF.

V and J are TRBV5-6 and TRBJ1-1, with D maybe TRBD1 (5 bases). This CDR3 is 14 amino acids long. Looked up from germline, CDR1 is SGHDT and CDR2 is YYEEEE. Trimming cost V 1 base and J 4 bases, with 11 bases left between them. The CDR3 sequence is CASSLRGGSTEAFF. The CDR3 DNA sequence: TGTGCCAGCAGCTTGCGGGGCGGGAGCACTGAAGCTTTCTTT.

Only one count was recorded for this clone. The J gene is TRBJ2-1, the V gene TRBV6-1; 10 bases line up with TRBD2. CDR3 length: 18 amino acids. The V gene's germline CDR1 is MNHNS and CDR2 SASEGT. V shed 2 bases, J shed 2 bases, and the junction held 9 bases outside the gene matches. CDR3 sequence reads: CASSERRGLAETYNEQFF. The CDR3 DNA is TGTGCCAGCAGTGAAAGGAGAGGACTAGCGGAAACCTACAATGAGCAGTTCTTC.

The CDR3 protein is CASSQELANEQFF. The CDR3 DNA is TGTGCCAGCAGCCAGGAACTAGCGAATGAGCAGTTCTTC. V usage is TRBV7-9 and J usage is TRBJ2-1, with 7 nucleotides matching TRBD2. The junction had 5 bases not matched to a gene; V was cut back by 5 bases and J by 7 bases. This CDR3 has 13 residues. Germline loops: CDR1 SEHNR, CDR2 FQNEAQ (reference sequence).